This TCR beta chain was observed in a study of spatial heterogeneity in lung cancer. TCRdb recomputed calls from the 5' RACE reads with MiXCR, one row per CDR3 protein. The sample includes some 41,000 distinct CDR3 sequences, over 9.5% seen only once; the top ten take about a sixth. Specified time point: blood at routine non-recurrence follow-up after resection. This clonotype was detected a few times. This specimen was PBMCs, taken at follow-up. This sequence originates from a female donor with early-stage non-small cell lung cancer.

Here the CDR3 DNA reads TGTGCCAGCAGCACGAGCCCGGACAGTTACTACGAGCAGTACTTC. It encodes CASSTSPDSYYEQYF. The V gene is TRBV5-5, the J gene TRBJ2-7; perhaps TRBD1 as D (6 bases). V lost 4 bases to trimming and J lost 3 bases, with 17 bases between them. CDR1 and CDR2 (germline): SGHKS, YYEKEE (reference sequence). The CDR3 loop spans 15 amino acids.